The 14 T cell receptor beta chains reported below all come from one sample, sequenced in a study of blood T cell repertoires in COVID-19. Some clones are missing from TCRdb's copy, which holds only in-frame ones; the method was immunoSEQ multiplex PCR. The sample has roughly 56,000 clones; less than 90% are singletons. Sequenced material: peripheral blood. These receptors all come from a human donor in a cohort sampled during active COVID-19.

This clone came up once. CDR3 amino acids: CASSLAAVSYEQYF. DNA for the CDR3: TGTGCCAGCAGCTTAGCCGCGGTCTCCTACGAGCAGTACTTC. This chain uses TRBV7-2 with TRBJ2-7; D is uncertain. The CDR3 contains 14 residues. CDR1 SGHTA and CDR2 FQGNSA come from the germline V gene. Trimming left V 0 bases short and J 0 bases short, with 6 bases between.

The CDR3 is CASSRQGATGELFF. The CDR3 nucleotides read TGTGCCAGCAGCAGACAGGGGGCGACCGGGGAGCTGTTTTTT. The chain recombines TRBV25-1 with TRBJ2-2; 10 positions match TRBD1. Germline V gives CDR1 MGHDK, CDR2 SYGVNS. The length of the CDR3 is 14 residues. J lost 5 bases, V lost 6 bases, and 3 bases had no gene match.

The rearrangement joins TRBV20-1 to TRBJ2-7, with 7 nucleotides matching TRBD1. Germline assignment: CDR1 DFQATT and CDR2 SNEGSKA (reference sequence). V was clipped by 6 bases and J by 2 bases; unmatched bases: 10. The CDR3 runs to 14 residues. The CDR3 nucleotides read TGCAGTGCCAGTATTGGGACAGCCCCCTACGAGCAGTACTTC. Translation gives CSASIGTAPYEQYF.

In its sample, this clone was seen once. The CDR3: CASRQISFTGELFF. The CDR3 DNA sequence: TGTGCCAGCAGACAAATAAGTTTCACCGGGGAGCTGTTTTTT. The chain links TRBV6-5 to TRBJ2-2; D is uncertain. Germline V gene data show CDR1 as MNHEY and CDR2 as SVGAGI. The CDR3 has 14 residues. The V gene lost 6 bases and the J gene lost 4 bases, with 12 bases spanning the gap.

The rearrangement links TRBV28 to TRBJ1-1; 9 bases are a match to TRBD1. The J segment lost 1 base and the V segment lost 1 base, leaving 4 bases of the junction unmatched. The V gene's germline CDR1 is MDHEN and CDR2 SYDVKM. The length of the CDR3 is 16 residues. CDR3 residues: CASSLSGQGGNTEAFF. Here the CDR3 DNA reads TGTGCCAGCAGTTTATCGGGACAGGGTGGGAACACTGAAGCTTTCTTT. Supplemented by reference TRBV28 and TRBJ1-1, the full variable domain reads DVKVTQSSRYLVKRTGEKVFLECVQDMDHENMFWYRQDPGLGLRLIYFSYDVKMKEKGDIPEGYSVSREKKERFSLILESASTNQTSMYLCASSLSGQGGNTEAFFGQGTRLTVV.

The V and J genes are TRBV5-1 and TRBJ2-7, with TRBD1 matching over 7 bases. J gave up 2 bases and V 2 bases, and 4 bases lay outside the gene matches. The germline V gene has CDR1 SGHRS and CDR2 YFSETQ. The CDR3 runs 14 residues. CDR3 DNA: TGCGCCAGCAGCTTAGGACAGGTTCCCTACGAGCAGTACTTC. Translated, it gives CASSLGQVPYEQYF. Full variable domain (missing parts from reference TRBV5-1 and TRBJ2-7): KAGVTQTPRYLIKTRGQQVTLSCSPISGHRSVSWYQQTPGQGLQFLFEYFSETQRNKGNFPGRFSGRQFSNSRSEMNVSTLELGDSALYLCASSLGQVPYEQYFGPGTRLTVT.

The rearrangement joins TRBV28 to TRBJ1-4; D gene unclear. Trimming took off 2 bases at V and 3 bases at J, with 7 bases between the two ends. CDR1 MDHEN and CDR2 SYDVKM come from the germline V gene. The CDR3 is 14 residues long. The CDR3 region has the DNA TGTGCCAGCAGTTTACTAGGTGCTAATGAAAAACTGTTTTTT. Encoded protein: CASSLLGANEKLFF.

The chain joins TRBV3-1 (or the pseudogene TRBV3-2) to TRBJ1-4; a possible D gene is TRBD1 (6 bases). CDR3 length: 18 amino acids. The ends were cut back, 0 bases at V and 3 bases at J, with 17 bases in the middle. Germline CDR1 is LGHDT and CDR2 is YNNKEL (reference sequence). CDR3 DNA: TGTGCCAGCAGCCAAGAGGGGAGGGGGTATCGCGCTAATGAAAAACTGTTTTTT. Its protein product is CASSQEGRGYRANEKLFF.

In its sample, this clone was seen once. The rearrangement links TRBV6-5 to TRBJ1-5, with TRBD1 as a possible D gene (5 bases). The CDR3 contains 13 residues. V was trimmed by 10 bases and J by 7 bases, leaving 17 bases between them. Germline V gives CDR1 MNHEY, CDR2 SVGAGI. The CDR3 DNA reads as TGTGCCACCCAACAGGATGCTCGCCAGCCCCAGCATTTT. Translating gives CATQQDARQPQHF.

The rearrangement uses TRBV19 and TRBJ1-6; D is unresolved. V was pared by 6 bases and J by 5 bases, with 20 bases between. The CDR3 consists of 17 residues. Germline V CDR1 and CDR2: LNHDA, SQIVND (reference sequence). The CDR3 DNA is TGTGCCAGTAGCCGTCGGACTATTCCAGGCGATAATTCACCCCTCCACTTT. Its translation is CASSRRTIPGDNSPLHF.

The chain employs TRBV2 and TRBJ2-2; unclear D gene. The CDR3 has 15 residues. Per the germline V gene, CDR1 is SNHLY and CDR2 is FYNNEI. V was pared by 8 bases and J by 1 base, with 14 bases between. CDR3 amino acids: CASRMARKNTGELFF. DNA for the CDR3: TGTGCCAGCCGAATGGCCAGGAAGAACACCGGGGAGCTGTTTTTT.

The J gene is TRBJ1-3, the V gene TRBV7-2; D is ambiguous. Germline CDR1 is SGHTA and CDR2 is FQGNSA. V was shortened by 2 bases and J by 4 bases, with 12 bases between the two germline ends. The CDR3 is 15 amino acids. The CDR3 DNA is TGTGCCAGCAGCTTAAGTTGGGCGAAAGGAAACACCATATATTTT. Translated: CASSLSWAKGNTIYF. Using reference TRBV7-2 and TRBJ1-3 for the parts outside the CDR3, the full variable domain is GAGVSQSPSNKVTEKGKDVELRCDPISGHTALYWYRQSLGQGLEFLIYFQGNSAPDKSGLPSDRFSAERTGGSVSTLTIQRTQQEDSAVYLCASSLSWAKGNTIYFGEGSWLTVV.

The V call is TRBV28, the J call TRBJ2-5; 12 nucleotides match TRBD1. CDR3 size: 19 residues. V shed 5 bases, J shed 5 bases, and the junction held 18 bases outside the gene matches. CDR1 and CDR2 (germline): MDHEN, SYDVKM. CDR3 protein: CASSRARRWDRGRGETQYF. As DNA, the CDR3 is TGTGCCAGCAGTCGTGCCCGCCGGTGGGACAGGGGGCGCGGTGAGACCCAGTACTTC.

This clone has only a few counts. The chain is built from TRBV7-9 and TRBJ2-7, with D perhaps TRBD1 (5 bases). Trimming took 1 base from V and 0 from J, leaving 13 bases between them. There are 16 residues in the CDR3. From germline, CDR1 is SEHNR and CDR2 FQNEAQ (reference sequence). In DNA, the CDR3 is TGTGCCAGCAGCTTAGTAAGTTGGCAGGGCTCCTACGAGCAGTACTTC. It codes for CASSLVSWQGSYEQYF.